This T cell receptor beta chain was obtained from a study of T cells after yellow fever vaccination. Study-level information: Fractions of low cell number were prepared using SMART-Seq v4 Ultra Low Input.

TCRdb processed the 5' RACE reads anew with MiXCR; each CDR3 protein has one entry. The table includes some 73,000 distinct CDR3 sequences, around 7% detected once. With V trimmed by 5 bases and J by 7 bases, 5 bases remained unmatched. The CDR3 consists of 12 residues. Germline V gives CDR1 SEHNR, CDR2 FQNEAQ (reference sequence). This clonotype was observed a handful of times. Its antigen is as yet unknown. Findings and caveats of the study: Most clones from primary vaccination resurfaced after the booster (around 95% CD4, 88% CD8).

The chain is built from TRBV7-9 and TRBJ2-7, with TRBD2 matching 7 bases. The starting material was CD8+ T cells sorted from PBMCs, obtained on the day of the yellow fever booster vaccination. The source of this sequence is a man in his thirties or forties who received the YFV17D yellow fever vaccine. CDR3 sequence reads: CASSPRLAEQYF. DNA of the CDR3: TGTGCCAGCAGCCCCCGACTAGCAGAGCAGTACTTC.